This entry is about one T cell receptor (beta chain). What it binds is unknown. This entry is derived from a study of OX40 agonist ivuxolimab in advanced cancers. The CDR3 runs 19 residues. Germline V gives CDR1 SGDLS, CDR2 YYNGEE. With 4 bases clipped from V and 4 bases from J, the junction kept 22 bases outside the gene matches. Blood specimens came from baseline, cycle 4 day 1, and cycle 7 day 1. Whole-study findings and limits: Clonal expansion from baseline to week 6 occurred in both CD4+ and CD8+ T cells.

Data came from immunoSEQ multiplex PCR; TCRdb stores just in-frame clones and leaves some out. The table lists about 55,000 clones, about 86% of them singletons. The TCR comes from an adult with an advanced solid tumor such as melanoma, head and neck, liver or kidney cancer. The input for sequencing was CD4+ or CD8+ T cells sorted from blood, taken in a trial of the OX40 agonist ivuxolimab. The chain links TRBV9 to TRBJ1-1, with 7 bases identical to TRBD1. As DNA, the CDR3 is TGTGCCAGCAGCCGGGGCCATCTCAAAACAGGGGTTCCCGGCACTGAAGCTTTCTTT. Protein: CASSRGHLKTGVPGTEAFF.